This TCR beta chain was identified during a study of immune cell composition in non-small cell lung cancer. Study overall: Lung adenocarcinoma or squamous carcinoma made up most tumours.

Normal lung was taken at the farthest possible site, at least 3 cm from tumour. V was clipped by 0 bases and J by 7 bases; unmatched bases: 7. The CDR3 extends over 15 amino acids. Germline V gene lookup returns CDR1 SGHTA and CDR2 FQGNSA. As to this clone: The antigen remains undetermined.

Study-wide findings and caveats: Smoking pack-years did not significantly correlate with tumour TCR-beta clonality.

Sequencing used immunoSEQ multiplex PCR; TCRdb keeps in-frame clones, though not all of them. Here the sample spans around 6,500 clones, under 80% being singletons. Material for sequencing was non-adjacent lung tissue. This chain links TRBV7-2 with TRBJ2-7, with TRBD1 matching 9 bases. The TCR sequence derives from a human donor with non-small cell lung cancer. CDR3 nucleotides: TGTGCCAGCAGCTTAGCGGGGAGACAGGGGGGAGAGCAGTACTTC. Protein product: CASSLAGRQGGEQYF.